Shown below are 21 T cell receptor beta chains from a single sample sequenced in a study of blood T cell repertoires in COVID-19. Profiled with immunoSEQ multiplex PCR; TCRdb holds only in-frame clones, not every one. The profile shows around 93,000 clones, roughly 87% of them singletons. The sample comprised peripheral blood. These receptors were collected from a man younger than 35 with COVID-19, enrolled during active disease.

The V gene is TRBV20-1, the J gene TRBJ1-1, with D unclear. V lost 5 bases, J lost 2 bases, and 6 bases lay in between. Per the germline V gene, CDR1 is DFQATT and CDR2 is SNEGSKA (reference sequence). CDR3 length equals 11 residues. The CDR3 DNA follows: TGCAGTGCTGTACTAAACACTGAAGCTTTCTTT. It encodes CSAVLNTEAFF.

The CDR3 sequence: CASSISRSNYEQYF. DNA of the CDR3: TGTGCCAGCAGCATTAGTAGATCTAACTACGAGCAGTACTTC. This chain links TRBV6-2 or TRBV6-3 with TRBJ2-7; unclear D gene. Germline assignment: CDR1 MNHEY and CDR2 SVGEGT. The CDR3 is made up of 14 amino acids. Trimming shortened V by 6 bases and J by 3 bases, and 15 bases separated the two germline ends.

The chain couples TRBV11-2 to TRBJ2-7, with 10 bases fitting TRBD1. CDR3 length: 18 amino acids. Trimming took 1 base from V and 5 from J; bases not matched to a gene: 14. In germline, CDR1 is SGHAT, CDR2 FQNNGV. DNA for the CDR3: TGTGCCAGCAGCTTAGGGATCTATAAGGGACAGGGGATTGACGAGCAGTACTTC. As protein: CASSLGIYKGQGIDEQYF.

This clone ranks as medium-sized. This chain joins TRBV7-6 and TRBJ2-3, with TRBD2 identical over 10 bases. In germline, CDR1 is SGHVS, CDR2 FNYEAQ. After removal of 1 base from V and 3 bases from J, the junction contained 7 bases not matched to a gene. CDR3 size: 17 residues. As DNA, the CDR3 is TGTGCCAGCAGCTTAGATGCTAGCGGGGGCGGTACAGATACGCAGTATTTT. It yields the protein CASSLDASGGGTDTQYF.

The chain couples TRBV9 to TRBJ1-2, with D maybe TRBD1 (5 bases). Germline values: CDR1 SGDLS, CDR2 YYNGEE. This CDR3 region has 14 residues. V lost 3 bases and J lost 4, with 13 bases in between. Here the CDR3 reads CASSGARAPYGYTF. As DNA, the CDR3 is TGTGCCAGCAGCGGGGCCAGGGCCCCCTATGGCTACACCTTC.

This chain joins TRBV15 and TRBJ2-3; tentatively, D is TRBD1 (6 bases). The CDR3 contains 15 residues. CDR1 LNHNV and CDR2 YYDKDF come from the germline V gene (reference sequence). V dropped 0 bases and J dropped 4 bases, with 11 bases sitting between them. The CDR3 bases are TGTGCCACCAGCAGAGAACAGGGCCGCGCAGATACGCAGTATTTT. Amino acid sequence: CATSREQGRADTQYF.

CDR3 loop: CASSFTGDEQFF. CDR3 nucleotide sequence: TGTGCCAGCAGTTTCACAGGGGATGAGCAGTTCTTC. The chain links TRBV12-3 or TRBV12-4 to TRBJ2-1; 7 positions match TRBD1. The CDR3 runs 12 residues. The V and J ends lost 3 bases and 8 bases, in that order; junction bases with no gene match: 1.

V is TRBV4-3 and J is TRBJ2-3; TRBD2 matches at 9 bases. The CDR3 has 20 residues. With 0 bases clipped from V and 1 base from J, the junction kept 14 bases outside the gene matches. Germline V gene data show CDR1 as LGHNA and CDR2 as YSLEER. CDR3 protein: CASSQDLGLAGIFGTDTQYF. The DNA of the CDR3 is TGCGCCAGCAGCCAAGACCTCGGGCTAGCGGGGATTTTCGGCACAGATACGCAGTATTTT.

This clone was detected only a few times. J is TRBJ2-1 and V is TRBV5-1, with 10 bases fitting TRBD2. Per the germline V gene, CDR1 is SGHRS and CDR2 is YFSETQ. The CDR3 covers 15 residues. After removal of 2 bases from V and 3 bases from J, the junction contained 2 bases not matched to a gene. The DNA for the CDR3 is TGCGCCAGCAGCTTAGCGGGAGGGATCTACAATGAGCAGTTCTTC. Amino acid sequence: CASSLAGGIYNEQFF.

V gene TRBV5-1 combines with J gene TRBJ1-1; TRBD1 matches at 9 bases. CDR1 SGHRS and CDR2 YFSETQ come from the germline V gene. The CDR3 loop spans 14 amino acids. Unmatched junction bases numbered 6, after V lost 4 bases and J lost 5 bases. As DNA, the CDR3 is TGCGCCAGCAGCCCGGGACAGGGTAGGACTGAAGCTTTCTTT. Its translation: CASSPGQGRTEAFF.

V and J are TRBV5-4 and TRBJ1-2; D call uncertain. Germline CDR1 and CDR2: SGHNT and YYREEE (reference sequence). The CDR3 runs 13 residues. Trimming removed 4 bases at V and 1 base at J, with 8 bases between. CDR3 nucleotide sequence: TGTGCCAGCAGCACTATCCGTAACTATGGCTACACCTTC. Its translation is CASSTIRNYGYTF.

This clone is a singleton in its sample. This chain joins TRBV5-1 and TRBJ2-7; TRBD2 matches 8 bases. This CDR3 comprises 17 residues. Germline values: CDR1 SGHRS, CDR2 YFSETQ. With V trimmed by 0 bases and J by 5 bases, 13 bases remained unmatched. The CDR3 reads CASSLVLGGAGVDEQYF. The CDR3 DNA sequence: TGCGCCAGCAGCTTGGTCTTAGGCGGAGCGGGAGTCGACGAGCAGTACTTC.

This clone was observed a single time. J is TRBJ1-5 and V is TRBV28, with unresolved D. The CDR3 sequence is 14 residues long. Germline-derived CDR1 and CDR2 are MDHEN and SYDVKM. V was clipped by 6 bases and J by 6 bases, with 15 bases between them. The CDR3 region has the DNA TGTGCCAGCAGGTCGGAGGGCGGGATTCAGCCCCAGCATTTT. Protein product: CASRSEGGIQPQHF.

V and J are TRBV6-5 and TRBJ2-7; 8 bases are shared with TRBD2. The germline CDR1 and CDR2 sequences are MNHEY and SVGAGI. This CDR3 contains 16 residues. With V trimmed by 2 bases and J by 2 bases, 8 bases remained unmatched. The CDR3 protein is CASSYTGLAGTYEQYF. The DNA for the CDR3 is TGTGCCAGCAGTTACACCGGACTAGCAGGCACCTACGAGCAGTACTTC.

This chain connects TRBV5-6 to TRBJ1-1, with TRBD1 as a possible D gene (6 bases). Per the germline V gene, CDR1 is SGHDT and CDR2 is YYEEEE. The CDR3 is made up of 14 amino acids. V gave up 7 bases and J gave up 11 bases, with 24 bases separating them. The CDR3 DNA sequence: TGTGCCAGCTCGTCGGGCAGGGGAAACGCTGGGGCTTTCTTT. Translated, it gives CASSSGRGNAGAFF.

This clone was seen more than once but under ten times. The chain links TRBV11-2 to TRBJ2-5; D is ambiguous. V gave up 1 base and J gave up 5 bases, with 5 bases separating them. CDR3 length: 12 amino acids. CDR1 SGHAT and CDR2 FQNNGV come from the germline V gene. The CDR3 sequence: CASSLVRETQYF. The CDR3 DNA is TGTGCCAGCAGCTTAGTCCGGGAGACCCAGTACTTC.

The chain recombines TRBV28 with TRBJ2-2, with 8 nucleotides matching TRBD1. The trim removed 8 bases at V and 4 bases at J, leaving 6 bases unmatched. The CDR3 is made up of 14 amino acids. Germline V gives CDR1 MDHEN, CDR2 SYDVKM. The CDR3 here is CASHGTGLTGELFF. The CDR3 nucleotides read TGTGCCAGCCATGGGACAGGTCTCACCGGGGAGCTGTTTTTT.

V usage is TRBV10-3 and J usage is TRBJ2-3; 9 bases are a match to TRBD1. Germline CDR1 and CDR2: ENHRY and SYGVKD. CDR3 size: 15 residues. V shed 5 bases and J 3 bases; nucleotides not matched to a gene: 6. The CDR3 nucleotides are TGTGCCATCAGTTCCGGACAGGGGATAACAGATACGCAGTATTTT. Encoded protein: CAISSGQGITDTQYF.

This chain links TRBV6-2 or TRBV6-3 with TRBJ1-5, with 7 bases aligning to TRBD1. Germline V gene data show CDR1 as MNHEY and CDR2 as SVGEGT. The CDR3 length is 19 residues. V was clipped by 0 bases and J by 3 bases; unmatched bases: 14. The CDR3 nucleotides read TGTGCCAGCAGTTACTCCCTTACGACAGGGCTGAGGCACAATCAGCCCCAGCATTTT. Amino acids: CASSYSLTTGLRHNQPQHF.

For this clone: The junction departs from germline at one end; a sequencing error may be responsible. J is TRBJ1-4 and V is TRBV9; 11 nucleotides line up with TRBD1. This CDR3 comprises 14 residues. Germline V gene data show CDR1 as SGDLS and CDR2 as YYNGEE. CDR3 loop: CASSGTGGNEKLLF. CDR3 nucleotides: TGTGCCAGCAGCGGGACAGGGGGCAATGAAAAACTGCTTTTT. Complete variable domain (other parts from reference TRBV9 and TRBJ1-4): DSGVTQTPKHLITATGQRVTLRCSPRSGDLSVYWYQQSLDQGLQFLIQYYNGEERAKGNILERFSAQQFPDLHSELNLSSLELGDSALYFCASSGTGGNEKLLFGSGTQLSVL.

J is TRBJ2-1 and V is TRBV4-3; D is ambiguous. There are 18 residues in the CDR3. The V gene lost 1 base and the J gene lost 0 bases, with 16 bases spanning the gap. The germline gives CDR1 LGHNA, CDR2 YSLEER. The CDR3 region is CASSQGAGLQSSYNEQFF. As DNA, the CDR3 is TGCGCCAGCAGCCAAGGGGCTGGCCTACAAAGCTCCTACAATGAGCAGTTCTTC.